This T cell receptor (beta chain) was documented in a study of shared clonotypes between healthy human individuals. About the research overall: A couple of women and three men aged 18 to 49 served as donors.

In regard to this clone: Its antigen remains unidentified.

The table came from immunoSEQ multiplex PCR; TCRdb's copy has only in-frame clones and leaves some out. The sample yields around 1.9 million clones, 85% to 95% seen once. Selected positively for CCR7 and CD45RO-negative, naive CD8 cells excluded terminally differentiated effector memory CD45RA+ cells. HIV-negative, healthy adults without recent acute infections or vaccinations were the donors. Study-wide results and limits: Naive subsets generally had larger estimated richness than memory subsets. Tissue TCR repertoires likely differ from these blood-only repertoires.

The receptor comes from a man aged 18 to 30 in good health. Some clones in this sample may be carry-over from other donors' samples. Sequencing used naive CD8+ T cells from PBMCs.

The CDR3, as DNA: TGTGCCAGCAGCGTAGAAGGGGATTATAATCAGCCCCAGCATTTT. Encoded protein: CASSVEGDYNQPQHF. The chain combines TRBV9 with TRBJ1-5; the D gene is possibly TRBD1 (5 bases). Deletions cut 0 bases from V and 4 bases from J, with 11 bases between. The CDR3 has 15 residues. Germline CDR1 and CDR2: SGDLS and YYNGEE.